This passage covers 10 T cell receptor beta chains from one sample sequenced in a study of beta chain bispecific antibodies for T cell cancers (dated by TCRdb to about 2021). Study-wide findings and limitations: Every sequenced sample was a mix of normal T cells and leukemia cell line cells, and most of the targeted TRBV signal originated from the leukemia cells instead of the normal T cells.

The library was prepared using 5' RACE. Starting from the raw public reads, TCRdb applied fastp trimming at Q25, assembled clones with MiXCR and retained in-frame beta chains. Rows with a matching CDR3 protein are joined into one entry that keeps the most common DNA and genes. The sample profile shows about 15,000 distinct CDR3 sequences; about 2.2% of them were found once. The ten top clones hold about 7.1% of the sample. T cells were expanded from blood mononuclear cells for 2 to 3 days using either anti-CD3 antibody OKT3 or CD3/CD28 Dynabeads. No antigens are known for them. The sequenced sample consisted of healthy donor T cells cultured with leukemia cells. Receptors were obtained from a human donor in good health. Some clones in this sample may be carry-over from other donors' samples.

This clonotype ranks as medium-sized (0.01 to 0.1%). This chain uses TRBV27 with TRBJ1-1; D remains ambiguous. V was trimmed by 4 bases and J by 4 bases, leaving 10 bases between them. This CDR3 comprises 13 residues. Germline V lookup: CDR1 MNHEY, CDR2 SMNVEV (reference sequence). This CDR3 reads CASSSVGGTEAFF. The CDR3 DNA is TGTGCCAGCAGTTCGGTGGGCGGCACTGAAGCTTTCTTT.

Regarding this clonotype: It may be a read error: a sequence one base away is much more abundant. The genes are TRBV5-1 and TRBJ2-7; D perhaps matches TRBD2 (5 bases). The CDR3 has 13 residues. Looked up from germline, CDR1 is SGHRS and CDR2 is YFSETQ. The CDR3 nucleotides are TGCGCCGGCAGCTTGGCCGGCGGGTCGGACGCCTACTTC. It specifies CAGSLAGGSDAYF.

This clonotype was counted at least ten times. The rearrangement joins TRBV12-3 or TRBV12-4 to TRBJ1-4; D call uncertain. The V and J ends lost 5 bases and 6 bases respectively, with 16 bases between them. There are 15 residues in the CDR3. In nucleotides, the CDR3 is TGTGCCAGCAGTCCCTATTGGGGTGGAGATGAAAAACTGTTTTTT. It codes for CASSPYWGGDEKLFF.

There are many counts of this clonotype. The chain recombines TRBV6-1 with TRBJ2-3, with a weak D call TRBD1 (5 bases). This CDR3 has 15 residues. Germline V gene lookup returns CDR1 MNHNS and CDR2 SASEGT. Trimming left V 0 bases short and J 6 bases short, with 13 bases between. CDR3 protein: CASSEAVAGLDTQYF. The CDR3 coding sequence is TGTGCCAGCAGTGAAGCAGTGGCAGGGCTGGATACGCAGTATTTT.

In this sample, this clonotype turned up many times. The chain links TRBV11-3 to TRBJ2-1; 8 positions agree with TRBD1. The CDR3 runs 14 residues. V lost 5 bases and J lost 9; bases outside the gene matches: 9. Per germline, CDR1 SGHNT and CDR2 YENEEA. This chain's CDR3 is CASSPKQGVGEQFF. CDR3 DNA sequence: TGTGCCAGCAGCCCGAAACAGGGGGTGGGTGAGCAGTTCTTC.

This clonotype was observed at least ten times. J is TRBJ2-5 and V is TRBV12-3 or TRBV12-4, with 10 bases lining up with TRBD2. The V segment lost 1 base and the J segment 2 bases; nucleotides outside the gene matches: 4. The CDR3 is made up of 16 amino acids. CDR3 residues: CASSLGTSGNQETQYF. CDR3 DNA sequence: TGTGCCAGCAGTTTAGGGACTAGCGGCAATCAAGAGACCCAGTACTTC.

The rearrangement joins TRBV29-1 to TRBJ2-7; possible D gene TRBD2, 6 bases. CDR1 SQVTM and CDR2 ANQGSEA come from the germline V gene. Between the trimmed V and J ends, which lost 7 bases and 1 base, there was a span of 11 bases. The CDR3 has 12 residues. The CDR3 coding sequence is TGCAGCGGAAGGGACTTGTCCTACGAGCAGTACTTC. Its protein is CSGRDLSYEQYF.

This clonotype has more than one count but fewer than ten. The rearrangement uses TRBV7-9 and TRBJ2-5; D is perhaps TRBD1 or TRBD2 (5 bases each). Germline V gene data show CDR1 as SEHNR and CDR2 as FQNEAQ (reference sequence). Trimming pared 1 base from V and 4 bases from J, leaving 16 bases between. The CDR3 has 16 residues. The CDR3: CASSLEVVGVSETQYF. The CDR3 DNA is TGTGCCAGCAGCTTAGAGGTGGTGGGGGTCTCAGAGACCCAGTACTTC.

Relative to its sample, this clonotype is medium-sized. The chain has TRBV5-1 and TRBJ1-1; 9 positions agree with TRBD1. This CDR3 has 14 residues. After removal of 6 bases from V and 3 bases from J, the junction contained 6 bases not matched to a gene. Germline V gene sequence: CDR1 SGHRS, CDR2 YFSETQ. The CDR3 here is CASKPDRGYTEAFF. The CDR3 DNA is TGCGCCAGCAAACCGGACAGGGGCTACACTGAAGCTTTCTTT.

This clonotype was counted many times. This chain's CDR3 is CASSDPGGETQYF. CDR3 nucleotide sequence: TGTGCCAGCAGTGACCCAGGTGGAGAGACCCAGTACTTC. The rearrangement links TRBV2 to TRBJ2-5; D gene unclear. CDR1 and CDR2 (germline): SNHLY, FYNNEI. Trimming left V 3 bases short and J 4 bases short, with 9 bases between. The CDR3 extends over 13 amino acids.